These T cell receptor beta chains were read from a single sample in a study of blood T cell repertoires in COVID-19. Profiling relied on immunoSEQ multiplex PCR, and the TCRdb table lists in-frame clones only, not all of them. The table has some 30,000 clones, about 91% seen once. The sample consisted of peripheral blood. These receptors were collected from a woman between 65 and 79 years old with active COVID-19. Both conserved end residues are part of each CDR3. Fields, in order: J gene, V gene, clone size, D gene, CDR3 DNA, CDR3 protein. The D gene is left open where the match is weak. Clone sizes are given selectively: once, few, many, or a class where the clone is expanded.

TRBJ2-5	TRBV11-3	few	TRBD2	TGTGCCAGCAGCCCAAGTGCGTGGGGACTAGCGGGGACCCAAGAGACCCAGTACTTC	CASSPSAWGLAGTQETQYF
TRBJ1-2	TRBV28	NA	NA	TGTGCCAGCAGTTGGGGTGGGGGGGCCACCTATGGCTACACCTTC	CASSWGGGATYGYTF
TRBJ2-4	TRBV18	NA	NA	TGTGCCAGCTCACCACCGACACAGAACATTCAGTACTTC	CASSPPTQNIQYF
TRBJ1-3	TRBV6-2/TRBV6-3	NA	NA	TGTGCCAGCAGTTACTCCGCGGACACCATATATTTT	CASSYSADTIYF
TRBJ2-7	TRBV19	NA	TRBD1	TGTGCCAGTAAACTCAACCCACAGGGGGCCGGAGAGCAGTACTTC	CASKLNPQGAGEQYF
TRBJ2-3	TRBV18	NA	TRBD2	TGTGCCAGCTCACCAGGGACTAGCGACGATACGCAGTATTTT	CASSPGTSDDTQYF
TRBJ2-1	TRBV3-1/TRBV3-2	NA	TRBD2	TGTGCCAGCAGCCGCTTAGCGGGGGGGCGCAATGAGCAGTTCTTC	CASSRLAGGRNEQFF
TRBJ2-5	TRBV11-2	NA	NA	TGTGCCAGCAGCTTAGGAGCTATCGGGGAGACCCAGTACTTC	CASSLGAIGETQYF
TRBJ2-5	TRBV27	NA	NA	TGTGCCAGCAGTTTGGCCGGGTCTGGCGCGGAGACCCAGTACTTC	CASSLAGSGAETQYF
TRBJ1-2	TRBV11-2	NA	NA	TGTGCCAGCAGCTCCTCCGTAGACTATGGCTACACCTTC	CASSSSVDYGYTF
TRBJ2-1	TRBV12-5	NA	TRBD2	TGTGCTACCGCCCCTAGCGGGGGGGCAGGGAATGAGCAGTTCTTC	CATAPSGGAGNEQFF
TRBJ2-1	TRBV5-1	NA	NA	TGCGCCAGCAGCTTGTCTGGCGGGGACAATGAGCAGTTCTTC	CASSLSGGDNEQFF
TRBJ2-7	TRBV2	NA	NA	TGTGCCAGCGGGGGGTCAAGGGGGGGCGAGCAGTACTTC	CASGGSRGGEQYF
TRBJ2-3	TRBV6-1	NA	NA	TGTGCCAGCAGTGAATTGGGCGGGGGCTTAACAGATACGCAGTATTTT	CASSELGGGLTDTQYF
TRBJ2-1	TRBV4-1	NA	TRBD1	TGCGCCAGCAGCCAAGTCGGGACAGCCGAGCAGTTCTTC	CASSQVGTAEQFF
TRBJ2-3	TRBV10-2	NA	TRBD2	TGCGCCAGCAGTGAAACTAGCGGTAGCACAGATACGCAGTATTTT	CASSETSGSTDTQYF
TRBJ1-4	TRBV3-1/TRBV3-2	NA	NA	TGTGCCAGCAGCCCCAACCGGGGTGCAACTAATGAAAAACTGTTTTTT	CASSPNRGATNEKLFF
TRBJ2-5	TRBV28	NA	NA	TGTGCCAGCATCCCGGCAGAGTATAGCGAGACCCAGTACTTC	CASIPAEYSETQYF
TRBJ2-5	TRBV27	few	NA	TGTGCCAGCAGCCAAGGGAGAGAGACCCAGTACTTC	CASSQGRETQYF
TRBJ2-7	TRBV18	NA	TRBD1	TGTGCCAGCTCACTACTGACAGGGTCTACCTACGAGCAGTACTTC	CASSLLTGSTYEQYF
TRBJ2-5	TRBV3-1/TRBV3-2	NA	TRBD2	TGTGCCAGCAGCCAAGCCCTCTGGTCCAGCGGGATCCAAGAGACCCAGTACTTC	CASSQALWSSGIQETQYF